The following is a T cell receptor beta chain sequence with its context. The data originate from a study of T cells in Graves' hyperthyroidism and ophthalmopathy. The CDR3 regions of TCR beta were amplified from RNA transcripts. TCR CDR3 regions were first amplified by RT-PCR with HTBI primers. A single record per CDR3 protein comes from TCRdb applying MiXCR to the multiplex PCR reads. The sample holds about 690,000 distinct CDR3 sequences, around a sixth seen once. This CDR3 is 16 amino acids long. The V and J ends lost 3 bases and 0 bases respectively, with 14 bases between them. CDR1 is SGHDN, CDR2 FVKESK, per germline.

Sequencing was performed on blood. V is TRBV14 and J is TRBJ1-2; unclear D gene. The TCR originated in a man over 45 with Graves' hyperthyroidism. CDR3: CASSHTMGIPNYGYTF. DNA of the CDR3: TGTGCCAGCAGCCATACCATGGGGATACCTAACTATGGCTACACCTTC.